The 26 T cell receptor beta chains in this list originate from one sample, sequenced in a study of beta chain features in type 1 diabetes. The isolated RNA, all of it, was reverse transcribed, so expressed TCRB transcripts were what got sequenced. Measured with immunoSEQ multiplex PCR; TCRdb has only the in-frame clones, and not every one. Of about 900,000 clones listed, around a sixth were seen once; the top ten hold 0.02% to 0.03%. The sequenced sample consisted of naive CD4+ T cells from blood. These receptors were taken from a woman younger than 30 in good health.

This clone has only a few counts. The chain combines TRBV7-3 with TRBJ2-2; 7 nucleotides align to TRBD1. CDR1 is SGHTA, CDR2 FQGTGA, per germline. After removal of 4 bases from V and 9 bases from J, the junction contained 8 bases not matched to a gene. The CDR3 is 14 residues long. In nucleotides, the CDR3 is TGTGCCAGCAGCTCCAGACAGGGAACCAGGGAGCTGTTTTTT. Translating gives CASSSRQGTRELFF.

The CDR3 bases are TGTGCCAGCAGTGCCCTCACAGGAACCTACGAGCAGTACTTC. Translated, it gives CASSALTGTYEQYF. This sequence joins TRBV28 and TRBJ2-7; TRBD1 might be the D (5 bases). The V and J ends lost 5 bases and 2 bases respectively, with 13 bases between them. The CDR3 sequence is 14 residues long. Germline loops: CDR1 MDHEN, CDR2 SYDVKM.

This clone appeared a few times. The chain carries TRBV19 and TRBJ2-7; D unresolved. CDR3 length equals 12 residues. V lost 4 bases and J lost 2, with 6 bases in between. Germline CDR1 reads LNHDA; CDR2 reads SQIVND (reference sequence). As DNA, the CDR3 is TGTGCCAGTAGTAACAGAGCCTACGAGCAGTACTTC. Encoded protein: CASSNRAYEQYF.

This chain connects TRBV2 to TRBJ2-2, with D uncertain. This CDR3 is built from 16 residues. The germline V and J ends were trimmed by 5 bases and 0 bases, with 13 bases remaining between them. Germline lookup yields CDR1 SNHLY and CDR2 FYNNEI. The CDR3 coding sequence is TGTGCCAGCAGTTTTCGCGGCGGTACGAACACCGGGGAGCTGTTTTTT. It encodes CASSFRGGTNTGELFF.

The CDR3 loop reads CASSSPGLAYEQYF. DNA of the CDR3: TGTGCCAGCAGCTCACCGGGACTAGCTTACGAGCAGTACTTC. The V and J genes are TRBV5-8 and TRBJ2-7, with 9 bases that match TRBD2. CDR1 and CDR2 (germline): SGHTS, YDEGEE. The CDR3 loop spans 14 amino acids. Losses at the gene ends were 3 bases for V and 4 bases for J; bases not matched to a gene: 5.

Worth noting for this clone: Other nucleotide sequences in the sample specify the same CDR3. The CDR3 loop reads CASSPGRSSYNEQFF. The DNA for the CDR3 is TGTGCCAGCTCACCGGGACGGTCGTCCTACAATGAGCAGTTCTTC. This chain connects TRBV18 to TRBJ2-1; tentatively, D is TRBD1 or TRBD2 (5 bases each). Trimming pared 3 bases from V and 1 base from J, leaving 10 bases between. CDR1 and CDR2 (germline): KGHSH, LQKENI. The CDR3 runs to 15 residues.

On this clone: This sequence may be a read error, since a much larger clone differs from it by one base. This specimen includes other DNA sequences encoding the same CDR3. The genes are TRBV6-6 and TRBJ2-3; unclear D gene. Germline V gene sequence: CDR1 MNHNY, CDR2 SVGAGI (reference sequence). V lost 6 bases and J lost 0, with 1 base in between. This CDR3 has 11 amino acids. CDR3 amino acids: CASSSTDTQYF. The CDR3 DNA follows: TGTGCCAGCAGCAGCACAGATACGCAGTATTTT.

This CDR3 is CASSSFGQGAEQYF. DNA of the CDR3: TGCGCCAGCAGCTCCTTTGGACAGGGCGCCGAGCAGTACTTC. The chain links TRBV5-1 to TRBJ2-7, with TRBD1 matching over 8 bases. CDR1 and CDR2 (germline): SGHRS, YFSETQ. CDR3 length equals 14 residues. V lost 3 bases and J lost 6; bases outside the gene matches: 8.

The chain uses TRBV7-9 and TRBJ2-1; 13 bases are a match to TRBD2. This CDR3 is built from 15 residues. Germline V gives CDR1 SEHNR, CDR2 FQNEAQ (reference sequence). The junction had 4 bases not matched to a gene; V was cut back by 5 bases and J by 6 bases. CDR3 bases: TGTGCCAGCAGCCAGGGACTAGCGGGGACCAATGAGCAGTTCTTC. This translates into CASSQGLAGTNEQFF.

The chain uses TRBV7-3 and TRBJ2-6; D unclear. The CDR3 is made up of 14 amino acids. Germline V CDR1 and CDR2: SGHTA, FQGTGA. V lost 2 bases and J lost 2, with 4 bases in between. The CDR3 sequence: CASSLDTGANVLTF. The CDR3 coding sequence is TGTGCCAGCAGCTTAGATACTGGGGCCAACGTCCTGACTTTC.

The chain employs TRBV9 and TRBJ2-5, with 9 bases that match TRBD2. With 0 bases clipped from V and 5 bases from J, the junction kept 2 bases outside the gene matches. The CDR3 consists of 14 residues. CDR1 SGDLS and CDR2 YYNGEE come from the germline V gene. CDR3 nucleotide sequence: TGTGCCAGCAGCGTAGCTGGGACTAGCGAGACCCAGTACTTC. It encodes CASSVAGTSETQYF.

The rearrangement links TRBV10-3 to TRBJ2-1; TRBD2 is a possible D gene (6 bases). Germline CDR1 is ENHRY and CDR2 is SYGVKD. Deletions cut 0 bases from V and 9 bases from J, with 18 bases between. The CDR3 contains 16 residues. CDR3 residues: CAISESRGSGLPEQFF. DNA for the CDR3: TGTGCCATCAGTGAGTCTAGGGGTAGCGGTCTTCCTGAGCAGTTCTTC.

This clone was picked up a small number of times. J is TRBJ1-5 and V is TRBV4-2, with TRBD1 matching 7 bases. CDR3 size: 15 residues. Germline assignment: CDR1 LGHNA and CDR2 YNFKEQ. After removal of 0 bases from V and 7 bases from J, the junction contained 6 bases not matched to a gene. The CDR3 loop is CASSQDRQGRQPQHF. In DNA, the CDR3 is TGTGCCAGCAGCCAAGATAGACAGGGCCGGCAGCCCCAGCATTTT.

A note on this clone: In the same sample, other DNA sequences code for this CDR3. The chain has TRBV20-1 and TRBJ2-1, with no clear D. The CDR3 covers 10 residues. Looked up from germline, CDR1 is DFQATT and CDR2 is SNEGSKA (reference sequence). V lost 6 bases and J 7 bases, leaving 7 bases between the germline ends. CDR3 sequence reads: CSASDNEQFF. The CDR3 DNA is TGCAGTGCATCAGATAATGAGCAGTTCTTC.

The chain has TRBV21-1 and TRBJ2-3. TRBV21-1 is designated a pseudogene. CDR3 length: 17 residues. This CDR3 is CASSKGQVNPRGDTQYF. Here the CDR3 DNA reads TGTGCCAGCAGCAAAGGGCAGGTTAATCCCCGCGGAGATACGCAGTATTTT.

The CDR3 loop reads CASSVSAGEPYF. In DNA, the CDR3 is TGTGCCAGCAGCGTTTCAGCGGGAGAACCGTATTTT. The chain has TRBV9 and TRBJ2-3; 8 bases agree with TRBD2. Germline CDR1 and CDR2: SGDLS and YYNGEE. The length of the CDR3 is 12 residues. With V trimmed by 2 bases and J by 14 bases, 7 bases remained unmatched.

In its sample, this clone was seen a few times. This chain joins TRBV2 and TRBJ1-4; TRBD1 aligns across 10 bases. Losses at the gene ends were 4 bases for V and 5 bases for J; bases not matched to a gene: 16. The CDR3 length is 19 residues. Germline CDR1 reads SNHLY; CDR2 reads FYNNEI. The CDR3 coding sequence is TGTGCCAGCAGTGGCGATTTGTTGACTAGGGGACAGGGGAATGAAAAACTGTTTTTT. Translation: CASSGDLLTRGQGNEKLFF.

For the CDR3, the DNA is TGTGCCAGCAGGAGGGTGGATTTTACGTACGAGCAGTACTTC. Protein sequence: CASRRVDFTYEQYF. V usage is TRBV2 and J usage is TRBJ2-7; TRBD2 is a possible D gene (5 bases). In germline, CDR1 is SNHLY, CDR2 FYNNEI. The CDR3 loop spans 14 amino acids. Trimming shortened V by 6 bases and J by 4 bases, and 16 bases separated the two germline ends.

The sample holds a few counts of this clone. This chain joins TRBV19 and TRBJ1-5; D may be TRBD1 (5 bases). This CDR3 has 18 residues. Germline V CDR1 and CDR2: LNHDA, SQIVND (reference sequence). V gave up 5 bases and J gave up 0 bases, with 20 bases separating them. This CDR3 reads CASSFQGLGVHSNQPQHF. The CDR3 DNA sequence: TGTGCCAGTAGTTTTCAGGGTTTGGGGGTGCATAGCAATCAGCCCCAGCATTTT. Filled out from reference TRBV19 and TRBJ1-5, the complete variable domain reads DGGITQSPKYLFRKEGQNVTLSCEQNLNHDAMYWYRQDPGQGLRLIYYSQIVNDFQKGDIAEGYSVSREKKESFPLTVTSAQKNPTAFYLCASSFQGLGVHSNQPQHFGDGTRLSIL.

The V and J genes are TRBV13 and TRBJ2-1; tentative D call: TRBD2 (6 bases). Trimming pared 5 bases from V and 3 bases from J, leaving 17 bases between. The CDR3 sequence is 16 residues long. The V gene's germline CDR1 is PRHDT and CDR2 FYEKMQ (reference sequence). CDR3 region: CASSPGTRRGYNEQFF. The CDR3 DNA is TGTGCCAGCAGCCCCGGGACTCGGAGGGGCTACAATGAGCAGTTCTTC.

V usage is TRBV7-2 and J usage is TRBJ2-7; D ambiguous. The CDR3 extends over 11 amino acids. V lost 5 bases and J 5 bases, leaving 7 bases between the germline ends. CDR1 and CDR2 (germline): SGHTA, FQGNSA. The CDR3: CASSRFHEQYF. CDR3 DNA sequence: TGTGCCAGCAGCCGCTTCCACGAGCAGTACTTC.

This clone was counted only a few times. CDR3 sequence (DNA): TGTGCCAGTAGTATAGATAGCGGTTACAATGAGCAGTTCTTC. Encoded protein: CASSIDSGYNEQFF. The gene calls are TRBV19 and TRBJ2-1; D possibly corresponds to TRBD2 (6 bases). The CDR3 runs 14 residues. Deletions cut 0 bases from V and 4 bases from J, with 7 bases between. Germline V gene sequence: CDR1 LNHDA, CDR2 SQIVND (reference sequence). The full variable domain, with the rest looked up from reference TRBV19 and TRBJ2-1, is DGGITQSPKYLFRKEGQNVTLSCEQNLNHDAMYWYRQDPGQGLRLIYYSQIVNDFQKGDIAEGYSVSREKKESFPLTVTSAQKNPTAFYLCASSIDSGYNEQFFGPGTRLTVL.

The gene calls are TRBV5-4 and TRBJ2-1, with 7 bases lining up with TRBD1. The CDR3 has 13 amino acids. V dropped 5 bases and J dropped 8; count of bases not matched to a gene: 7. The germline gives CDR1 SGHNT, CDR2 YYREEE (reference sequence). The CDR3 DNA reads as TGTGCCAGCAGTAGAACAGGGGCGCATGAGCAGTTCTTC. Its protein product is CASSRTGAHEQFF.

The chain links TRBV6-5 to TRBJ1-1; tentative D call: TRBD1 (5 bases). Germline lookup yields CDR1 MNHEY and CDR2 SVGAGI. This CDR3 has 12 residues. V lost 6 bases to trimming and J lost 5 bases, with 10 bases between them. Here the CDR3 reads CASRQGRTEAFF. In DNA form, the CDR3 reads TGTGCCAGCAGGCAGGGAAGGACTGAAGCTTTCTTT.

V is TRBV19 and J is TRBJ2-5, with unresolved D. The CDR3 covers 14 residues. Germline V gene data show CDR1 as LNHDA and CDR2 as SQIVND (reference sequence). The ends were cut back, 3 bases at V and 4 bases at J, with 12 bases in the middle. The chain's CDR3 is CASSMTTERETQYF. For the CDR3, the DNA is TGTGCCAGTAGTATGACCACAGAAAGAGAGACCCAGTACTTC.

The chain combines TRBV28 with TRBJ2-4; 8 bases are a match to TRBD2. Germline V gene data show CDR1 as MDHEN and CDR2 as SYDVKM. The CDR3 totals 13 residues. Trimming removed 6 bases from V and 7 bases from J; junction bases left unmatched: 5. The CDR3 is CASRPRGGNIQYF. For the CDR3, the DNA is TGTGCCAGCAGACCCCGGGGGGGGAACATTCAGTACTTC.